These 27 T cell receptor beta chains share one sample of origin, sequenced in a study of technical replicates of blood from a handful of donors. TCRdb's table, derived via immunoSEQ multiplex PCR, lists solely in-frame clones and lacks some. The sample has over 70,000 clones, about nine tenths seen once. Sequencing was carried out using T cells isolated from PBMCs. These receptors were obtained from a human donor in good health.

Only one count was recorded for this clone. The V gene is TRBV6-5, the J gene TRBJ1-5, with 9 bases aligning to TRBD1. Trimming removed 5 bases from V and 2 bases from J; junction bases left unmatched: 4. The CDR3 consists of 15 residues. Germline CDR1 MNHEY, CDR2 SVGAGI. The CDR3 coding sequence is TGTGCCAGCAGTCTCAGACAGGGGGGCAATCAGCCCCAGCATTTT. It yields the protein CASSLRQGGNQPQHF.

This clone was recorded only once. V usage is TRBV9 and J usage is TRBJ2-1; the D gene is possibly TRBD2 (6 bases). This CDR3 contains 14 residues. Germline V gene lookup returns CDR1 SGDLS and CDR2 YYNGEE. V gave up 0 bases and J gave up 4 bases, with 8 bases separating them. CDR3 DNA: TGTGCCAGCAGCGTAGAGGCGGGATACAATGAGCAGTTCTTC. Encoded protein: CASSVEAGYNEQFF.

In DNA form, the CDR3 reads TGTGCCAGCACCCCCAAACTATTAACTAGCACAGATACGCAGTATTTT. Translating it yields CASTPKLLTSTDTQYF. The chain carries TRBV5-6 and TRBJ2-3; D not certain. This CDR3 spans 16 amino acids. With 6 bases removed from V and 0 bases from J, the gap between germline ends came to 17 bases. Germline lookup yields CDR1 SGHDT and CDR2 YYEEEE.

The chain employs TRBV5-1 and TRBJ2-7; TRBD2 matches at 13 bases. The CDR3 has 17 residues. Germline V gene data show CDR1 as SGHRS and CDR2 as YFSETQ. V lost 4 bases, J lost 0 bases, and 7 bases stayed unmatched. This CDR3 reads CASSLGTSGKSSYEQYF. The CDR3, as DNA: TGCGCCAGCAGCCTAGGGACTAGCGGGAAGAGCTCCTACGAGCAGTACTTC.

Here the CDR3 reads CASSSTSGRATDTQYF. The CDR3 DNA is TGTGCCAGCAGCAGCACTAGCGGGAGGGCCACAGATACGCAGTATTTT. This chain uses TRBV11-2 with TRBJ2-3, with 13 bases matching TRBD2. Trimming at V came to 5 bases and at J to 2 bases, leaving 4 bases not matched to a gene. The CDR3 is 16 amino acids. The germline V gene encodes CDR1 SGHAT and CDR2 FQNNGV.

This chain links TRBV30 with TRBJ2-5; tentatively, D is TRBD2 (7 bases). Trimming removed 0 bases at V and 5 bases at J, with 16 bases between. Germline loops: CDR1 GTSNPN, CDR2 SVGIG (reference sequence). CDR3 size: 15 residues. The CDR3 spells CAWSVIAGQGETQYF. CDR3 DNA sequence: TGTGCCTGGAGTGTGATAGCGGGTCAGGGGGAGACCCAGTACTTC.

The chain joins TRBV5-5 to TRBJ1-2; D remains ambiguous. CDR3 length: 13 residues. V lost 4 bases and J 5 bases, leaving 12 bases between the germline ends. Germline V gene lookup returns CDR1 SGHKS and CDR2 YYEKEE (reference sequence). CDR3 bases: TGTGCCAGCAGCGAGACACCCCTATATGGCTACACCTTC. Its translation: CASSETPLYGYTF.

The rearrangement links TRBV9 to TRBJ2-3; TRBD1 might be the D (5 bases). The V gene's germline CDR1 is SGDLS and CDR2 YYNGEE. There are 16 residues in the CDR3. Trimming cost V 3 bases and J 4 bases, with 18 bases left between them. CDR3 loop: CASSAQDGIVSDTQYF. DNA for the CDR3: TGTGCCAGCAGCGCACAGGACGGTATTGTATCAGATACGCAGTATTTT.

The genes are TRBV18 and TRBJ1-1; maybe TRBD1 (5 bases). Germline V gene sequence: CDR1 KGHSH, CDR2 LQKENI. Trimming pared 0 bases from V and 7 bases from J, leaving 12 bases between. The CDR3 spans 14 residues. CDR3 in DNA: TGTGCCAGCTCACCACCGTCAGGGTATAATGAAGCTTTCTTT. This encodes CASSPPSGYNEAFF. Complete variable domain (other parts from reference TRBV18 and TRBJ1-1): NAGVMQNPRHLVRRRGQEARLRCSPMKGHSHVYWYRQLPEEGLKFMVYLQKENIIDESGMPKERFSAEFPKEGPSILRIQQVVRGDSAAYFCASSPPSGYNEAFFGQGTRLTVV.

J is TRBJ2-7 and V is TRBV7-9; D might be TRBD2 (6 bases). Germline V gives CDR1 SEHNR, CDR2 FQNEAQ (reference sequence). V was shortened by 3 bases and J by 6 bases, with 9 bases between the two germline ends. The CDR3 contains 12 residues. The CDR3, as DNA: TGTGCCAGCAGCTTTGGAGGGCCCGAGCAGTACTTC. Translation gives CASSFGGPEQYF.

This clone was seen only once. The V call is TRBV19, the J call TRBJ1-1, with 8 nucleotides matching TRBD1. This CDR3 is built from 16 residues. V lost 4 bases to trimming and J lost 1 base; unmatched junction nucleotides: 8. Germline CDR1 LNHDA, CDR2 SQIVND (reference sequence). The CDR3 loop is CASSTRATGANTEAFF. The CDR3 DNA follows: TGTGCCAGTAGTACACGTGCGACAGGGGCGAACACTGAAGCTTTCTTT. Complete variable domain (other parts from reference TRBV19 and TRBJ1-1): DGGITQSPKYLFRKEGQNVTLSCEQNLNHDAMYWYRQDPGQGLRLIYYSQIVNDFQKGDIAEGYSVSREKKESFPLTVTSAQKNPTAFYLCASSTRATGANTEAFFGQGTRLTVV.

The V call is TRBV5-1, the J call TRBJ2-1; 9 bases are shared with TRBD2. This CDR3 has 15 amino acids. CDR1 is SGHRS, CDR2 YFSETQ, per germline. The trim removed 5 bases at V and 5 bases at J, leaving 8 bases unmatched. CDR3 coding DNA: TGCGCCAGCAGACTCTCTAGCGGGGTACACAATGAGCAGTTCTTC. This gives the protein CASRLSSGVHNEQFF.

This chain connects TRBV6-5 to TRBJ2-1, with 8 bases lining up with TRBD2. The CDR3 is 16 amino acids. Germline loops: CDR1 MNHEY, CDR2 SVGAGI. The ends lost 3 bases at V and 6 bases at J; junction bases unmatched: 10. The CDR3 region is CASSYPSGRSPNEQFF. Here the CDR3 DNA reads TGTGCCAGCAGTTATCCAAGCGGGAGAAGTCCCAATGAGCAGTTCTTC.

The chain has TRBV29-1 and TRBJ2-7, with a weak D call TRBD2 (6 bases). Germline CDR1 reads SQVTM; CDR2 reads ANQGSEA. This CDR3 contains 15 residues. The V gene lost 5 bases and the J gene lost 3 bases, with 20 bases spanning the gap. CDR3 coding DNA: TGCAGCGTTTTAGGGAGCGGGCCAAGCGACTACGAGCAGTACTTC. It specifies CSVLGSGPSDYEQYF.

In its sample, this clone was seen once. The rearrangement joins TRBV10-3 to TRBJ1-3; the D is unclear. Between the trimmed V and J ends, which lost 1 base and 0 bases, there was a span of 7 bases. Germline-derived CDR1 and CDR2 are ENHRY and SYGVKD. The CDR3 runs to 15 residues. The CDR3 loop is CAISEYSGSGNTIYF. CDR3 DNA: TGTGCCATCAGTGAGTATAGCGGCTCTGGAAACACCATATATTTT.

This clone was detected only a few times. The chain carries TRBV11-3 and TRBJ2-2; 9 nucleotides align to TRBD1. Losses at the gene ends were 5 bases for V and 3 bases for J; bases not matched to a gene: 7. The CDR3 sequence is 16 residues long. In germline, CDR1 is SGHNT, CDR2 YENEEA. CDR3 protein: CASSTRTGEDTGELFF. CDR3 in DNA: TGTGCCAGCAGCACCCGGACAGGGGAGGACACCGGGGAGCTGTTTTTT.

This clone was detected only a few times. The chain couples TRBV4-1 to TRBJ1-1; 9 bases match TRBD1. V lost 1 base, J lost 11 bases, and 14 bases stayed unmatched. Germline values: CDR1 MGHRA, CDR2 YSYEKL. The CDR3 sequence is 16 residues long. CDR3: CASSQVPDRGGVAAFF. The CDR3 DNA follows: TGCGCCAGCAGCCAAGTACCGGACAGGGGAGGAGTGGCGGCTTTCTTT.

The genes are TRBV4-3 and TRBJ2-1, with D possibly matching TRBD2 (5 bases). The CDR3 loop spans 15 amino acids. The germline V gene has CDR1 LGHNA and CDR2 YSLEER. V was pared by 4 bases and J by 0 bases, with 10 bases between. The DNA of the CDR3 is TGCGCCAGCAGCCGTCTAGCTGCCTCCTACAATGAGCAGTTCTTC. Protein product: CASSRLAASYNEQFF.

In its sample, this clone was seen a few times. V and J are TRBV7-2 and TRBJ2-3; a weak D match, TRBD1 (6 bases). Trimming removed 3 bases at V and 5 bases at J, with 18 bases between. The CDR3 sequence is 16 residues long. Germline lookup yields CDR1 SGHTA and CDR2 FQGNSA. The CDR3 nucleotides read TGTGCCAGCAGCTTCAGTTCGGCGTCGGGACAAGATACGCAGTATTTT. Translated: CASSFSSASGQDTQYF.

The chain uses TRBV10-3 and TRBJ1-2; D remains unclear. V was shortened by 4 bases and J by 5 bases, with 14 bases between the two germline ends. Per germline, CDR1 ENHRY and CDR2 SYGVKD. The CDR3 loop spans 14 amino acids. In nucleotides, the CDR3 is TGTGCCATCAGTGGCCGGAGGGCACCTTATGGCTACACCTTC. This gives the protein CAISGRRAPYGYTF.

The chain is built from TRBV27 and TRBJ2-1, with 7 bases aligning to TRBD2. V lost 4 bases and J lost 6; bases outside the gene matches: 6. Looked up from germline, CDR1 is MNHEY and CDR2 is SMNVEV (reference sequence). The CDR3 is 14 amino acids. For the CDR3, the DNA is TGTGCCAGCAGTTACGCGGGAGTAGTCAATGAGCAGTTCTTC. This translates into CASSYAGVVNEQFF.

The V call is TRBV9, the J call TRBJ2-7, with TRBD1 identical over 8 bases. This CDR3 comprises 14 residues. CDR1 is SGDLS and CDR2 is YYNGEE in the germline V gene. The J segment lost 3 bases and the V segment lost 4 bases, leaving 6 bases of the junction unmatched. The CDR3 region is CASSPPGQDYEQYF. Written as DNA, the CDR3 is TGTGCCAGCAGCCCACCGGGACAGGACTACGAGCAGTACTTC.

V is TRBV11-3 and J is TRBJ1-3; D remains unclear. The V gene lost 5 bases and the J gene lost 4 bases, with 9 bases spanning the gap. Per the germline V gene, CDR1 is SGHNT and CDR2 is YENEEA. The CDR3 totals 13 residues. CDR3 loop: CASSQNGGNTIYF. The CDR3 bases are TGTGCCAGCAGCCAGAACGGGGGAAACACCATATATTTT.

The chain employs TRBV6-5 and TRBJ2-7; D possibly corresponds to TRBD2 (5 bases). This CDR3 region has 15 residues. Germline V lookup: CDR1 MNHEY, CDR2 SVGAGI. V was trimmed by 3 bases and J by 2 bases, leaving 14 bases between them. The CDR3 region has the DNA TGTGCCAGCAGTTATTTCGGCGGAGGAACCTACGAGCAGTACTTC. Translating gives CASSYFGGGTYEQYF.

V is TRBV9 and J is TRBJ1-1; D unclear. Trimming pared 0 bases from V and 5 bases from J, leaving 11 bases between. The CDR3 is made up of 14 amino acids. Per the germline V gene, CDR1 is SGDLS and CDR2 is YYNGEE. This CDR3 reads CASSVGQVKTEAFF. For the CDR3, the DNA is TGTGCCAGCAGCGTAGGGCAGGTAAAGACTGAAGCTTTCTTT.

The chain has TRBV19 and TRBJ2-5; 10 positions match TRBD2. The V segment lost 4 bases and the J segment 4 bases; nucleotides outside the gene matches: 12. Germline lookup yields CDR1 LNHDA and CDR2 SQIVND (reference sequence). This CDR3 region has 17 residues. The CDR3 is CASSRFPAGGPGETQYF. CDR3 nucleotide sequence: TGTGCCAGTAGTAGGTTTCCAGCGGGAGGGCCAGGAGAGACCCAGTACTTC.

The rearrangement links TRBV7-9 to TRBJ2-7; no reliable D call. Deletions cut 4 bases from V and 1 base from J, with 14 bases between. Germline assignment: CDR1 SEHNR and CDR2 FQNEAQ (reference sequence). This CDR3 region has 15 residues. CDR3: CASSSSLPLSYEQYF. The CDR3 coding sequence is TGTGCCAGCAGCTCCTCCCTACCACTTTCCTACGAGCAGTACTTC.